Listed below are T cell receptor beta chains from one sample, sequenced in a study of identical twins. MiXCR, run by TCRdb on the 5' RACE reads, gives a single entry per CDR3 protein. Here the sample spans 400,000 to 550,000 distinct CDR3 sequences, 24% being singletons. These records were also assigned to another study, of T cells expressing NK-cell markers.

The material sequenced was CD4+ T cells sorted from blood. The receptors were gathered from a woman under 30 in good health. Both conserved end residues are part of each CDR3. A D gene is named only where the DNA matches it firmly. Some rows have no size entry. The others give once, few or many, or a class for an expanded clone.

>TRBV5-1|TRBD2|TRBJ2-7|.
TGCGCCAGCAGCTTGGGTGGGACTAGCGGCTCCTACGAGCAGTACTTC
CASSLGGTSGSYEQYF
>TRBV6-5|.|TRBJ2-7|.
TGTGCCAGCAGTTACTCGCACGACTACGAGCAGTACTTC
CASSYSHDYEQYF
>TRBV20-1|TRBD2|TRBJ2-4|once
TGCAGTGCTAGAGGTGGTTCTAGCGGCGGACTAGCCAAAAACATTCAGTACTTC
CSARGGSSGGLAKNIQYF
>TRBV7-8|.|TRBJ2-5|few
TGTGCCAGCAGCCCAGAGACGGCTATCCGGGAGACCCAGTACTTC
CASSPETAIRETQYF
>TRBV2|.|TRBJ1-2|few
TGTGCCAGCATGAGGGAGTTCTATGGCTACACCTTC
CASMREFYGYTF
>TRBV4-1|.|TRBJ2-5|.
TGCGCCAGCAGCCAAGTGGGTACAGGCGGTGAGACCCAGTACTTC
CASSQVGTGGETQYF
>TRBV7-8|.|TRBJ2-7|.
TGTGCCAGCAGCCCCACAGGGCCTACCTACGAGCAGTACTTC
CASSPTGPTYEQYF
>TRBV10-1|TRBD2|TRBJ2-3|.
TGCGCCAGCAGTGAGACTAGCGGCACCACAGATACGCAGTATTTT
CASSETSGTTDTQYF
>TRBV5-1|.|TRBJ2-1|.
TGCGCCAGCAGCAATGGGGGGATCTATGAGCAGTTCTTC
CASSNGGIYEQFF
>TRBV9|.|TRBJ2-5|.
TGTGCCAGCAGCGAGGCTAGGGTCCCGGAGACCCAGTACTTC
CASSEARVPETQYF
>TRBV7-2|.|TRBJ2-7|few
TGTGCCAGCAGACTAGACCCCTCCTACGAGCAGTACTTC
CASRLDPSYEQYF
>TRBV7-9|.|TRBJ2-7|.
TGTGCCAGCAGCTTCGGGACATCCTTCGGGGAGCAGTACTTC
CASSFGTSFGEQYF
>TRBV5-4|.|TRBJ2-7|.
TGTGCCAGCAGCTTAAGACCGGAAGACGAGCAGTACTTC
CASSLRPEDEQYF
>TRBV6-5|TRBD2|TRBJ2-7|.
TGTGCCAGCAGTTACTCGGGACTAGCGGGAGCCAAATACGAGCAGTACTTC
CASSYSGLAGAKYEQYF
>TRBV7-6|.|TRBJ2-6|few
TGTGCCAGCAGCTCCCAAACAGGTCATGGGGCCAACGTCCTGACTTTC
CASSSQTGHGANVLTF
>TRBV24-1|TRBD2|TRBJ2-3|.
TGTGCCACCGGGGCTAGCGGGGCCCTCGGAGATACGCAGTATTTT
CATGASGALGDTQYF
>TRBV5-1|.|TRBJ2-2|few
TGCGCCAGCAGCCTAAATACCGTGAACACCGGGGAGCTGTTTTTT
CASSLNTVNTGELFF
>TRBV29-1|TRBD1|TRBJ1-2|.
TGCAGCGTTTCCGGACAGGGGGTAGATGGCTACACCTTC
CSVSGQGVDGYTF
>TRBV10-3|TRBD1|TRBJ2-7|.
TGTGCCATCAGTGACCCCGGGACAGGGTTTTACGAGCAGTACTTC
CAISDPGTGFYEQYF
>TRBV5-1|TRBD1|TRBJ2-2|few
TGCGCCAGCAGCCGCGGGACAGGGGGTCCCGGGGAGCTGTTTTTT
CASSRGTGGPGELFF
>TRBV12-3/TRBV12-4|.|TRBJ1-2|.
TGTGCCAGCAGTCGCTCCAGGGGAATGTATGGCTACACCTTC
CASSRSRGMYGYTF
>TRBV20-1|TRBD2|TRBJ2-5|.
TGCAGTGCTAGACCCAGCGGGAGGGGATCACAAGAGACCCAGTACTTC
CSARPSGRGSQETQYF